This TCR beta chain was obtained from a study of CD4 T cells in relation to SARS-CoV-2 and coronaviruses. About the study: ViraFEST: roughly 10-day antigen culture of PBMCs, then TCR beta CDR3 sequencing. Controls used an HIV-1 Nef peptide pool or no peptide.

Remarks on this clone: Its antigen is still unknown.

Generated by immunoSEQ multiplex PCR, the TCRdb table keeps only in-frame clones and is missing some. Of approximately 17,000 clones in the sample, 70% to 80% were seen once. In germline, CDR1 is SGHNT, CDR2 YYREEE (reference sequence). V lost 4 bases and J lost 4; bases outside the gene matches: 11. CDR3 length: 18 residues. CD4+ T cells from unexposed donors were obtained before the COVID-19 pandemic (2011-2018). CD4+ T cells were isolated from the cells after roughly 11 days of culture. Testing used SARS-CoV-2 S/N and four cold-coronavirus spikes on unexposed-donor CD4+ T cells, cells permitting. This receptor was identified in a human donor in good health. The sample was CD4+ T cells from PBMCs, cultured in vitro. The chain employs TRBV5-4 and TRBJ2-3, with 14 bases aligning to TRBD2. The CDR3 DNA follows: TGTGCCAGCAGCCCCTCGGGACTAGCGGGAGTGGCAGCAGATACGCAGTATTTT. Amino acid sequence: CASSPSGLAGVAADTQYF. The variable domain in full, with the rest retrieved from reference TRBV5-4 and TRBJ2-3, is ETGVTQSPTHLIKTRGQQVTLRCSSQSGHNTVSWYQQALGQGPQFIFQYYREEENGRGNFPPRFSGLQFPNYSSELNVNALELDDSALYLCASSPSGLAGVAADTQYFGPGTRLTVL.